This entry lists 27 T cell receptor beta chains sequenced from one sample in a study of OX40 agonist ivuxolimab in advanced cancers. Assay: immunoSEQ multiplex PCR; the TCRdb copy retains only in-frame clones and omits some. The repertoire holds about 39,000 clones, with roughly 92% as singletons. This specimen was CD4+ or CD8+ T cells sorted from blood, taken in a trial of the OX40 agonist ivuxolimab. These receptors came from an adult with an advanced solid tumor such as melanoma, head and neck, liver or kidney cancer.

This clone was found once. J is TRBJ2-5 and V is TRBV5-6; D gene uncertain. V lost 0 bases to trimming and J lost 1 base, with 7 bases between them. This CDR3 is 14 amino acids long. Germline assignment: CDR1 SGHDT and CDR2 YYEEEE. CDR3 nucleotides: TGTGCCAGCAGCTTGGACCTAGGCCAAGAGACCCAGTACTTC. Protein product: CASSLDLGQETQYF.

This chain connects TRBV28 to TRBJ1-3; D not certain. V shed 1 base and J shed 1 base, with 5 bases lying between them. CDR1 MDHEN and CDR2 SYDVKM come from the germline V gene. The CDR3 sequence is 14 residues long. The CDR3 DNA follows: TGTGCCAGCAGTTTATCAGGATCTGGAAACACCATATATTTT. It specifies CASSLSGSGNTIYF.

This clone was detected once. The V and J genes are TRBV29-1 and TRBJ1-2, with a weak D call TRBD1 (5 bases). Germline CDR1 SQVTM, CDR2 ANQGSEA. Trimming left V 6 bases short and J 7 bases short, with 15 bases between. CDR3 length: 12 residues. CDR3 sequence reads: CSVETGQGGYTF. CDR3 DNA sequence: TGCAGCGTCGAAACGGGGCAGGGTGGCTACACCTTC.

The V and J genes are TRBV4-1 and TRBJ1-3, with D possibly matching TRBD1 (5 bases). The length of the CDR3 is 14 residues. Trimming shortened V by 3 bases and J by 0 bases, and 6 bases separated the two germline ends. From germline, CDR1 is MGHRA and CDR2 YSYEKL. CDR3 DNA: TGCGCCAGCAGCCAGACAGTCTCTGGAAACACCATATATTTT. It is translated as CASSQTVSGNTIYF.

The chain joins TRBV19 to TRBJ2-5; 8 bases are a match to TRBD1. The V segment lost 5 bases and the J segment 4 bases; nucleotides outside the gene matches: 12. This CDR3 is 16 amino acids long. Germline CDR1 reads LNHDA; CDR2 reads SQIVND (reference sequence). This chain's CDR3 is CASSLERRTGLETQYF. The CDR3 coding sequence is TGTGCCAGTAGTCTCGAACGTCGGACAGGGCTAGAGACCCAGTACTTC.

The rearrangement links TRBV30 to TRBJ2-7; D is perhaps TRBD1 (6 bases). The CDR3 has 13 amino acids. CDR1 is GTSNPN, CDR2 SVGIG, per germline (reference sequence). V was pared by 2 bases and J by 5 bases, with 13 bases between. In DNA form, the CDR3 reads TGTGCCTGGAGTCCCCGATGGGGGCACGAGCAGTACTTC. This codes for CAWSPRWGHEQYF.

The chain combines TRBV4-1 with TRBJ2-7; 9 nucleotides match TRBD2. The germline V gene encodes CDR1 MGHRA and CDR2 YSYEKL. Germline trimming cut 2 bases from V and 0 bases from J; bases unmatched to any gene: 5. This CDR3 is 16 amino acids long. The DNA of the CDR3 is TGCGCCAGCAGCCAATCGGCGACTAGCGGCTCCTACGAGCAGTACTTC. The encoded protein is CASSQSATSGSYEQYF.

The chain joins TRBV9 to TRBJ2-3; the D is unclear. V was clipped by 2 bases and J by 5 bases, with 15 bases between them. Germline CDR1 reads SGDLS; CDR2 reads YYNGEE. The CDR3 runs to 15 residues. CDR3 protein: CASSVSDGGGDTQYF. CDR3 DNA sequence: TGTGCCAGCAGCGTTTCCGACGGCGGTGGAGATACGCAGTATTTT.

There are a few counts of this clone. The rearrangement uses TRBV6-1 and TRBJ2-1; either TRBD1 or TRBD2 may fit D (5 bases each). V lost 7 bases and J 5 bases, leaving 12 bases between the germline ends. This CDR3 is built from 13 residues. The germline V gene encodes CDR1 MNHNS and CDR2 SASEGT. As DNA, the CDR3 is TGTGCCAGCAAGGGACCACCCGACAATGAGCAGTTCTTC. Residues: CASKGPPDNEQFF.

This clone has only one observation. V gene TRBV6-1 combines with J gene TRBJ2-1; D unresolved. The CDR3 consists of 14 residues. V was pared by 6 bases and J by 6 bases, with 15 bases between. CDR1 and CDR2 (germline): MNHNS, SASEGT. For the CDR3, the DNA is TGTGCCAGCAGGGTACCTGGTATCTCCAATGAGCAGTTCTTC. Its protein product is CASRVPGISNEQFF.

The chain has TRBV7-3 and TRBJ1-2; 7 bases map to TRBD1. CDR1 and CDR2 from the germline V gene are SGHTA and FQGTGA. With V trimmed by 8 bases and J by 2 bases, 5 bases remained unmatched. This CDR3 contains 13 residues. CDR3: CASLRGQNYGYTF. CDR3 bases: TGTGCCAGCTTAAGGGGACAGAACTATGGCTACACCTTC. Full variable domain (missing parts from reference TRBV7-3 and TRBJ1-2): GAGVSQTPSNKVTEKGKYVELRCDPISGHTALYWYRQSLGQGPEFLIYFQGTGAADDSGLPNDRFFAVRPEGSVSTLKIQRTERGDSAVYLCASLRGQNYGYTFGSGTRLTVV.

The V gene is TRBV2, the J gene TRBJ2-1; no clear D. The CDR3 is made up of 12 amino acids. CDR1 SNHLY and CDR2 FYNNEI come from the germline V gene. Trimming pared 4 bases from V and 16 bases from J, leaving 17 bases between. Written as DNA, the CDR3 is TGTGCCAGCAGTGGCGATTTGTCTAGTCAATTCTTC. Translated: CASSGDLSSQFF.

The genes are TRBV5-1 and TRBJ2-7; 14 positions agree with TRBD2. The CDR3 contains 19 residues. Trimming at V came to 0 bases and at J to 4 bases, leaving 12 bases not matched to a gene. CDR1 is SGHRS and CDR2 is YFSETQ in the germline V gene. CDR3 sequence reads: CASSLVGMGLAGEGYEQYF. CDR3 DNA sequence: TGCGCCAGCAGCTTGGTGGGAATGGGACTAGCGGGAGAGGGATACGAGCAGTACTTC.

The rearrangement links TRBV11-1 to TRBJ1-1, with no clear D. Germline V gene sequence: CDR1 SGHAT, CDR2 FQDESV (reference sequence). V lost 3 bases and J 7 bases, leaving 15 bases between the germline ends. The CDR3 contains 14 residues. The CDR3: CASSLTGDHDEAFF. CDR3 nucleotides: TGTGCCAGCAGCTTGACGGGCGACCACGATGAAGCTTTCTTT. Variable domain in full (rest from reference TRBV11-1 and TRBJ1-1): EAEVAQSPRYKITEKSQAVAFWCDPISGHATLYWYRQILGQGPELLVQFQDESVVDDSQLPKDRFSAERLKGVDSTLKIQPAELGDSAMYLCASSLTGDHDEAFFGQGTRLTVV.

The chain recombines TRBV4-1 with TRBJ2-5; TRBD1 aligns across 10 bases. Trimming took 1 base from V and 7 from J; bases not matched to a gene: 3. Germline V gene data show CDR1 as MGHRA and CDR2 as YSYEKL. The length of the CDR3 is 14 residues. Here the CDR3 DNA reads TGCGCCAGCAGCCAAGGACAGGGGGCAGGGACCCAGTACTTC. Its translation is CASSQGQGAGTQYF.

Only one count was recorded for this clone. The chain joins TRBV6-1 to TRBJ2-1; D unresolved. The CDR3 has 14 residues. Between the trimmed V and J ends, which lost 10 bases and 1 base, there was a span of 14 bases. The germline CDR1 and CDR2 sequences are MNHNS and SASEGT. Written as DNA, the CDR3 is TGTGCCACCCTGGAATGGAGATCCTACAATGAGCAGTTCTTC. This codes for CATLEWRSYNEQFF.

The chain links TRBV11-2 to TRBJ2-1, with 9 bases that match TRBD2. The CDR3 runs to 19 residues. V shed 1 base, J shed 0 bases, and the junction held 10 bases outside the gene matches. Germline V gene data show CDR1 as SGHAT and CDR2 as FQNNGV. Here the CDR3 reads CASSLAATSGTSSYNEQFF. CDR3 bases: TGTGCCAGCAGCTTAGCGGCGACTAGCGGAACTAGCTCCTACAATGAGCAGTTCTTC.

The rearrangement uses TRBV7-9 and TRBJ2-7; 9 bases agree with TRBD2. Germline lookup yields CDR1 SEHNR and CDR2 FQNEAQ (reference sequence). CDR3 length: 13 amino acids. V lost 8 bases and J lost 4; bases outside the gene matches: 6. In DNA form, the CDR3 reads TGTGCCAGCCTTTCTAGCGGGACTTACGAGCAGTACTTC. As protein: CASLSSGTYEQYF.

In DNA form, the CDR3 reads TGTGCCAGCAGTGACAGGGGCCTGAGCACAGATACGCAGTATTTT. Protein sequence: CASSDRGLSTDTQYF. The J gene is TRBJ2-3, the V gene TRBV27; TRBD1 matches at 8 bases. Trimming at V came to 5 bases and at J to 0 bases, leaving 4 bases not matched to a gene. The germline CDR1 and CDR2 sequences are MNHEY and SMNVEV (reference sequence). This CDR3 spans 15 amino acids.

The chain recombines TRBV2 with TRBJ2-7; no reliable D call. This CDR3 is built from 13 residues. V lost 3 bases, J lost 2 bases, and 8 bases lay in between. Germline assignment: CDR1 SNHLY and CDR2 FYNNEI. CDR3 protein: CASSDAAAYEQYF. Written as DNA, the CDR3 is TGTGCCAGCAGTGACGCGGCAGCCTACGAGCAGTACTTC.

The V gene is TRBV5-1, the J gene TRBJ1-3; 9 nucleotides line up with TRBD1. Per the germline V gene, CDR1 is SGHRS and CDR2 is YFSETQ. V was pared by 4 bases and J by 5 bases, with 7 bases of the junction left unmatched. The CDR3 length is 15 residues. The CDR3 DNA reads TGCGCCAGCAGCAGATGGACAGGGGATCGAAACACCATATATTTT. As protein: CASSRWTGDRNTIYF. Full variable domain (outside the CDR3, taken from reference TRBV5-1 and TRBJ1-3): KAGVTQTPRYLIKTRGQQVTLSCSPISGHRSVSWYQQTPGQGLQFLFEYFSETQRNKGNFPGRFSGRQFSNSRSEMNVSTLELGDSALYLCASSRWTGDRNTIYFGEGSWLTVV.

The genes are TRBV7-9 and TRBJ2-1, with 9 bases matching TRBD2. With 10 bases clipped from V and 0 bases from J, the junction kept 10 bases outside the gene matches. This CDR3 has 16 residues. Looked up from germline, CDR1 is SEHNR and CDR2 is FQNEAQ (reference sequence). CDR3 in DNA: TGTGCCACCGGGACTAGCTTTCTGAGCTCCTACAATGAGCAGTTCTTC. Its translation: CATGTSFLSSYNEQFF.

This chain uses TRBV5-1 with TRBJ2-1; 8 bases fit TRBD2. The trim removed 0 bases at V and 9 bases at J, leaving 8 bases unmatched. Looked up from germline, CDR1 is SGHRS and CDR2 is YFSETQ. The CDR3 has 15 residues. The CDR3, as DNA: TGCGCCAGCAGCTTGGGTGGCGGGAGGTCGGGTGAGCAGTTCTTC. Translation: CASSLGGGRSGEQFF.

V gene TRBV7-9 combines with J gene TRBJ2-3; 10 positions agree with TRBD2. The germline gives CDR1 SEHNR, CDR2 FQNEAQ (reference sequence). V dropped 3 bases and J dropped 4; count of bases not matched to a gene: 4. The CDR3 has 15 amino acids. The CDR3 protein is CASSLGAGGSDTQYF. CDR3 nucleotide sequence: TGTGCCAGCAGCTTGGGAGCGGGAGGGTCAGATACGCAGTATTTT.

The rearrangement joins TRBV11-2 to TRBJ2-7; 9 bases are shared with TRBD1. The CDR3 loop spans 16 amino acids. Trimming took 0 bases from V and 5 from J; bases not matched to a gene: 8. Germline CDR1 reads SGHAT; CDR2 reads FQNNGV. The CDR3 sequence: CASSLDLTGGSHEQYF. CDR3 bases: TGTGCCAGCAGCTTAGATTTGACAGGGGGATCCCACGAGCAGTACTTC.

The rearrangement uses TRBV9 and TRBJ2-5; 9 bases match TRBD1. This CDR3 region has 18 residues. Germline lookup yields CDR1 SGDLS and CDR2 YYNGEE. Unmatched junction bases numbered 13, after V lost 4 bases and J lost 0 bases. The CDR3 nucleotides read TGTGCCAGCAGCAACCCCCACGGGACAGGGAAGTACCAAGAGACCCAGTACTTC. Protein product: CASSNPHGTGKYQETQYF.

The genes are TRBV7-2 and TRBJ2-7; 10 bases agree with TRBD2. The CDR3 has 17 amino acids. Trimming removed 5 bases from V and 4 bases from J; junction bases left unmatched: 14. Per germline, CDR1 SGHTA and CDR2 FQGNSA. This CDR3 is CASSEEGTLAGHYEQYF. In nucleotides, the CDR3 is TGTGCCAGCAGCGAAGAGGGAACACTAGCGGGGCATTACGAGCAGTACTTC.